The 27 T cell receptor beta chains listed next were all sequenced from one sample in a study of OX40 agonist ivuxolimab in advanced cancers. TCRdb's table, derived via immunoSEQ multiplex PCR, lists solely in-frame clones and lacks some. The sample lists tens of thousands of clones; 85% to 95% were seen once. The sequenced sample was CD4+ or CD8+ T cells sorted from blood, obtained in a trial of the OX40 agonist ivuxolimab. The receptors were gathered from an adult with an advanced solid tumor such as melanoma, head and neck, liver or kidney cancer.

The chain uses TRBV27 and TRBJ2-6; D remains unclear. Germline V gene data show CDR1 as MNHEY and CDR2 as SMNVEV (reference sequence). V shed 1 base and J shed 3 bases, with 1 base lying between them. The CDR3 is 13 amino acids. DNA for the CDR3: TGTGCCAGCAGTTTATTTGGGGCCAACGTCCTGACTTTC. Residues: CASSLFGANVLTF.

V and J are TRBV14 and TRBJ1-2; the D is unclear. Deletions cut 0 bases from V and 2 bases from J, with 10 bases between. In germline, CDR1 is SGHDN, CDR2 FVKESK. The CDR3 covers 15 residues. CDR3: CASSQEARANYGYTF. The CDR3 region has the DNA TGTGCCAGCAGCCAAGAAGCAAGGGCAAACTATGGCTACACCTTC.

This sequence joins TRBV4-2 and TRBJ2-3; 10 nucleotides match TRBD1. The ends lost 0 bases at V and 2 bases at J; junction bases unmatched: 20. CDR3 size: 22 residues. The germline V gene encodes CDR1 LGHNA and CDR2 YNFKEQ. DNA of the CDR3: TGTGCCAGCAGCCAAGATCGGAGAGGGGACAGGGGATCACGGGCGGACACAGATACGCAGTATTTT. This gives the protein CASSQDRRGDRGSRADTDTQYF.

With regard to this clone: Other DNA variants within this sample encode the same CDR3. V is TRBV7-9 and J is TRBJ2-7, with no clear D. This CDR3 region has 12 residues. V lost 2 bases and J lost 6, with 8 bases in between. Germline V gene sequence: CDR1 SEHNR, CDR2 FQNEAQ (reference sequence). The chain's CDR3 is CASSLTLGEQYF. The CDR3 DNA follows: TGTGCCAGCAGCTTAACGTTAGGCGAGCAGTACTTC.

This clone was observed a handful of times. The chain couples TRBV5-1 to TRBJ2-2; no clear D. The CDR3 has 15 residues. The germline V and J ends were trimmed by 4 bases and 1 base, with 11 bases remaining between them. The germline CDR1 and CDR2 sequences are SGHRS and YFSETQ. The CDR3 here is CASSDSSLNTGELFF. The CDR3 nucleotides are TGCGCCAGCAGCGATAGTAGCTTGAACACCGGGGAGCTGTTTTTT.

CDR3 nucleotide sequence: TGTGCCAGCAGCCCCCGGACAGCGCAGGAGACCCAGTACTTC. Protein product: CASSPRTAQETQYF. This chain connects TRBV7-9 to TRBJ2-5, with D perhaps matching TRBD1 (6 bases). Germline assignment: CDR1 SEHNR and CDR2 FQNEAQ (reference sequence). CDR3 size: 14 residues. Between the trimmed V and J ends, which lost 5 bases and 5 bases, there was a span of 15 bases.

This sequence joins TRBV27 and TRBJ1-2; tentative D call: TRBD1 (5 bases). Trimming pared 5 bases from V and 8 bases from J, leaving 21 bases between. The CDR3 covers 15 residues. CDR1 is MNHEY and CDR2 is SMNVEV in the germline V gene (reference sequence). The CDR3 spells CASSRSPQGLGGYTF. In DNA form, the CDR3 reads TGTGCCAGCAGTAGAAGCCCCCAGGGATTAGGAGGCTACACCTTC.

J is TRBJ2-1 and V is TRBV6-6, with D perhaps TRBD1 or TRBD2 (5 bases each). The germline V gene encodes CDR1 MNHNY and CDR2 SVGAGI (reference sequence). Deletions cut 6 bases from V and 4 bases from J, with 13 bases between. This CDR3 comprises 14 residues. DNA for the CDR3: TGTGCCAGCAGCCCGGGACGGTTTTACAATGAGCAGTTCTTC. This codes for CASSPGRFYNEQFF.

The chain couples TRBV29-1 to TRBJ2-7, with 7 bases that match TRBD2. CDR3 length equals 13 residues. The germline V gene encodes CDR1 SQVTM and CDR2 ANQGSEA. The ends lost 4 bases at V and 4 bases at J; junction bases unmatched: 7. The CDR3 loop reads CSVVGLVGYEQYF. The CDR3 bases are TGCAGCGTTGTAGGACTAGTAGGGTACGAGCAGTACTTC.

The genes are TRBV30 and TRBJ2-7; D is perhaps TRBD1 or TRBD2 (6 bases each). This CDR3 has 13 amino acids. V lost 7 bases, J lost 0 bases, and 13 bases lay in between. Germline values: CDR1 GTSNPN, CDR2 SVGIG (reference sequence). The CDR3 region is CASTRGFSYEQYF. The DNA of the CDR3 is TGTGCCTCGACTAGGGGGTTCTCCTACGAGCAGTACTTC. Based on the CDR3 plus reference TRBV30 and TRBJ2-7, the full variable domain is SQTIHQWPATLVQPVGSPLSLECTVEGTSNPNLYWYRQAAGRGLQLLFYSVGIGQISSEVPQNLSASRPQDRQFILSSKKLLLSDSGFYLCASTRGFSYEQYFGPGTRLTVT.

The chain carries TRBV7-2 and TRBJ2-7; the D is unclear. Germline lookup yields CDR1 SGHTA and CDR2 FQGNSA. The CDR3 is made up of 14 amino acids. Deletions cut 1 base from V and 6 bases from J, with 13 bases between. The CDR3 region is CASSLGSWAGEQYF. The CDR3, as DNA: TGTGCCAGCAGCTTAGGTTCATGGGCTGGCGAGCAGTACTTC.

The chain recombines TRBV28 with TRBJ2-5; TRBD1 matches at 7 bases. The CDR3 is made up of 13 amino acids. Germline CDR1 is MDHEN and CDR2 is SYDVKM. After removal of 5 bases from V and 5 bases from J, the junction contained 5 bases not matched to a gene. As DNA, the CDR3 is TGTGCCAGCAGTGAGACAGGGTTGGAGACCCAGTACTTC. The encoded protein is CASSETGLETQYF. The full variable domain, completed using reference TRBV28 and TRBJ2-5, is DVKVTQSSRYLVKRTGEKVFLECVQDMDHENMFWYRQDPGLGLRLIYFSYDVKMKEKGDIPEGYSVSREKKERFSLILESASTNQTSMYLCASSETGLETQYFGPGTRLLVL.

This rearrangement joins TRBV19 to TRBJ2-7, with 9 positions matching TRBD2. CDR1 is LNHDA and CDR2 is SQIVND in the germline V gene (reference sequence). V was clipped by 2 bases and J by 4 bases; unmatched bases: 6. This CDR3 is 15 amino acids long. Written as DNA, the CDR3 is TGTGCCAGTAGTATAACAGGCACTAGCGGGTACGAGCAGTACTTC. Its protein is CASSITGTSGYEQYF.

The rearrangement links TRBV27 to TRBJ2-3; 12 bases line up with TRBD2. Germline CDR1 MNHEY, CDR2 SMNVEV (reference sequence). J was trimmed by 2 bases and V by 2 bases; bases with no gene match: 8. The CDR3 has 18 amino acids. The CDR3 spells CASSLAPTSGRSTDTQYF. For the CDR3, the DNA is TGTGCCAGCAGTTTAGCCCCAACTAGCGGGAGGTCCACAGATACGCAGTATTTT.

This clone was seen more than once but under ten times. The V call is TRBV7-6, the J call TRBJ1-1; 8 bases agree with TRBD1. This CDR3 has 12 amino acids. The trim removed 4 bases at V and 11 bases at J, leaving 6 bases unmatched. Germline CDR1 reads SGHVS; CDR2 reads FNYEAQ. The CDR3 nucleotides are TGTGCCAGCAGCTCAGGGGGCGCGGTGGCTTTCTTT. Its protein is CASSSGGAVAFF.

The chain carries TRBV19 and TRBJ1-5; D call uncertain. Trimming cost V 5 bases and J 4 bases, with 15 bases left between them. Germline V gene lookup returns CDR1 LNHDA and CDR2 SQIVND (reference sequence). This CDR3 contains 15 residues. The CDR3 protein is CASSPLATGNQPQHF. CDR3 bases: TGTGCCAGTAGTCCCTTGGCGACGGGAAATCAGCCCCAGCATTTT.

The CDR3 here is CASSFTTGATNEKLFF. For the CDR3, the DNA is TGTGCCAGCAGTTTCACGACAGGTGCAACTAATGAAAAACTGTTTTTT. The chain is built from TRBV28 and TRBJ1-4; D possibly corresponds to TRBD1 (6 bases). The length of the CDR3 is 16 residues. Looked up from germline, CDR1 is MDHEN and CDR2 is SYDVKM. V lost 3 bases, J lost 0 bases, and 11 bases lay in between.

The rearrangement links TRBV18 to TRBJ1-3, with 8 nucleotides matching TRBD1. CDR1 KGHSH and CDR2 LQKENI come from the germline V gene. CDR3 size: 18 residues. V was pared by 5 bases and J by 0 bases, with 12 bases of the junction left unmatched. CDR3 DNA: TGTGCCAGCTCAAACCCCGGGACAGGTGACTTCTCTGGAAACACCATATATTTT. Its protein is CASSNPGTGDFSGNTIYF.

This clone occurred once. The chain is built from TRBV5-5 and TRBJ1-2; D is unresolved. Trimming left V 2 bases short and J 0 bases short, with 11 bases between. The CDR3 sequence is 15 residues long. Germline-derived CDR1 and CDR2 are SGHKS and YYEKEE (reference sequence). CDR3 DNA sequence: TGTGCCAGCAGCTTCGGACTTCGAGCTAACTATGGCTACACCTTC. Amino acid sequence: CASSFGLRANYGYTF.

The chain joins TRBV10-3 to TRBJ2-7, with TRBD1 matching 8 bases. The CDR3 runs to 13 residues. CDR1 is ENHRY and CDR2 is SYGVKD in the germline V gene. V lost 6 bases and J lost 3; bases outside the gene matches: 4. CDR3 region: CAIRGQAVYEQYF. CDR3 DNA sequence: TGTGCCATCAGGGGACAGGCCGTCTACGAGCAGTACTTC.

In this sample, this clone turned up once. The chain uses TRBV2 and TRBJ2-2; possible D gene TRBD1, 6 bases. This CDR3 has 16 amino acids. The V end was cut by 2 bases, the J end by 0 bases, with 10 bases between. The V gene's germline CDR1 is SNHLY and CDR2 FYNNEI. CDR3 nucleotides: TGTGCCAGCAGTGAATGGGGGCCTTCGAACACCGGGGAGCTGTTTTTT. Translating gives CASSEWGPSNTGELFF.

The chain uses TRBV19 and TRBJ1-4; the match to TRBD1 covers 8 bases. The germline CDR1 and CDR2 sequences are LNHDA and SQIVND (reference sequence). With 5 bases clipped from V and 7 bases from J, the junction kept 9 bases outside the gene matches. The CDR3 runs 15 residues. The CDR3 region is CASSLLTGAGEKLFF. CDR3 bases: TGTGCCAGTAGTCTCCTGACAGGGGCGGGTGAAAAACTGTTTTTT.

The chain has TRBV27 and TRBJ1-2; possibly TRBD1 for D (6 bases). The CDR3 contains 16 residues. Trimming shortened V by 7 bases and J by 0 bases, and 18 bases separated the two germline ends. Germline-derived CDR1 and CDR2 are MNHEY and SMNVEV (reference sequence). The CDR3 spells CASMRAGGTSNYGYTF. For the CDR3, the DNA is TGTGCCAGCATGCGAGCCGGGGGCACCTCTAACTATGGCTACACCTTC.

The chain combines TRBV11-1 with TRBJ2-1; D is perhaps TRBD1 (6 bases). This CDR3 comprises 12 residues. V dropped 1 base and J dropped 11 bases, with 9 bases sitting between them. In germline, CDR1 is SGHAT, CDR2 FQDESV (reference sequence). This CDR3 is CASSLDRVQQFF. The DNA of the CDR3 is TGTGCCAGCAGCTTAGACAGGGTCCAGCAGTTCTTC.

The chain couples TRBV11-3 to TRBJ2-2; no reliable D call. The CDR3 runs 13 residues. In germline, CDR1 is SGHNT, CDR2 YENEEA. Trimming cost V 10 bases and J 6 bases, with 15 bases left between them. The CDR3 nucleotides are TGTGCCAAGGTTGGGGAAGAGGCCGGGGAGCTGTTTTTT. This translates into CAKVGEEAGELFF.

The CDR3 sequence is CASSLQGINEKLFF. CDR3 DNA: TGTGCCAGCAGTCTACAGGGGATCAATGAAAAACTGTTTTTT. This sequence joins TRBV28 and TRBJ1-4; 7 nucleotides line up with TRBD1. V dropped 5 bases and J dropped 5; count of bases not matched to a gene: 5. The CDR3 spans 14 residues. Germline-derived CDR1 and CDR2 are MDHEN and SYDVKM.

This chain connects TRBV28 to TRBJ2-7; D unresolved. In germline, CDR1 is MDHEN, CDR2 SYDVKM. Trimming took off 7 bases at V and 0 bases at J, with 10 bases between the two ends. The CDR3 is 13 amino acids. DNA of the CDR3: TGTGCCAGCACCGATGGAGCCTCCTACGAGCAGTACTTC. It yields the protein CASTDGASYEQYF.